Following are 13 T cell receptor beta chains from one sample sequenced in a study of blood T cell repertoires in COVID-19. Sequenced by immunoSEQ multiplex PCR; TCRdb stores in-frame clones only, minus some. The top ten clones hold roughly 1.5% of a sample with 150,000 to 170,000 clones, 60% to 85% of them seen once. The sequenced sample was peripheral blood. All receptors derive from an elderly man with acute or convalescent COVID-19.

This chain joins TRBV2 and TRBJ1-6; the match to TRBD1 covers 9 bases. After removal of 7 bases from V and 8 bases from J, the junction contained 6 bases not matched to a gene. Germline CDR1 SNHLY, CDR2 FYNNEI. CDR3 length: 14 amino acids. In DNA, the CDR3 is TGTGCCAGCAAGGACAGGGGCTGGGATTCACCCCTCCACTTT. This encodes CASKDRGWDSPLHF. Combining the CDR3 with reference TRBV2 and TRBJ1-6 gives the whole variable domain EPEVTQTPSHQVTQMGQEVILRCVPISNHLYFYWYRQILGQKVEFLVSFYNNEISEKSEIFDDQFSVERPDGSNFTLKIRSTKLEDSAMYFCASKDRGWDSPLHFGNGTRLTVT.

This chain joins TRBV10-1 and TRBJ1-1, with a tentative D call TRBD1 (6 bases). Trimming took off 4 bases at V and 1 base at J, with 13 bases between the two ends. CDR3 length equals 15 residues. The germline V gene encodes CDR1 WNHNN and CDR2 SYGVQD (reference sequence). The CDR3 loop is CASSVGATGNTEAFF. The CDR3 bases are TGCGCCAGCAGTGTGGGGGCGACGGGGAACACTGAAGCTTTCTTT.

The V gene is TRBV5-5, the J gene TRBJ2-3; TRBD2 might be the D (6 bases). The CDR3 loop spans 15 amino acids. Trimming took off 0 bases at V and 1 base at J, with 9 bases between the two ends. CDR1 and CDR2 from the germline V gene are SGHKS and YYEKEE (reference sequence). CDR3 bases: TGTGCCAGCAGCTTGGAGGACTACCGCACAGATACGCAGTATTTT. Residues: CASSLEDYRTDTQYF.

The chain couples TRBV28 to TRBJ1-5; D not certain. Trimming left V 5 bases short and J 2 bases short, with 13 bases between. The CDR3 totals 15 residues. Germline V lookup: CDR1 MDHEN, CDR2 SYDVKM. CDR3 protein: CASSPEGYGNQPQHF. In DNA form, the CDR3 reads TGTGCCAGCAGTCCCGAGGGCTATGGCAATCAGCCCCAGCATTTT.

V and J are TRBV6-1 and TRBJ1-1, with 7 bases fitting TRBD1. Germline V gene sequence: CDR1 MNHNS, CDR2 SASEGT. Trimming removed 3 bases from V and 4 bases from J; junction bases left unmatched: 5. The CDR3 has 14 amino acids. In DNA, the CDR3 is TGTGCCAGCAGTGAGCTGACAGGGAGCACTGAAGCTTTCTTT. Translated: CASSELTGSTEAFF.

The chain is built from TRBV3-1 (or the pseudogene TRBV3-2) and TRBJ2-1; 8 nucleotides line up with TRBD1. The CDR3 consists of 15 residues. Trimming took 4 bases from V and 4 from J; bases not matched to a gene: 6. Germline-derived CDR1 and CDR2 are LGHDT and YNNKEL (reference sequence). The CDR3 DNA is TGTGCCAGCAGCCGCGGACAGGGAGCGTACAATGAGCAGTTCTTC. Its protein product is CASSRGQGAYNEQFF.

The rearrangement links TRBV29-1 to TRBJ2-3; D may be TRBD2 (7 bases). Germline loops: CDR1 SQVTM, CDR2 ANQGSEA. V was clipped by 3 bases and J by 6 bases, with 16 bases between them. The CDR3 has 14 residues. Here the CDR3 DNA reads TGCAGCGTTGATAAGGGGGGGCCGTCCGATACGCAGTATTTT. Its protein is CSVDKGGPSDTQYF.

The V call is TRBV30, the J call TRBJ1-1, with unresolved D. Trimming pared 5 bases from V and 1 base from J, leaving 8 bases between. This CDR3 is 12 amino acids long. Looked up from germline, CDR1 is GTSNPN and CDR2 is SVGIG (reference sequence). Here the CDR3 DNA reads TGTGCCTGGGCGGAGAGGAACACTGAAGCTTTCTTT. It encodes CAWAERNTEAFF.

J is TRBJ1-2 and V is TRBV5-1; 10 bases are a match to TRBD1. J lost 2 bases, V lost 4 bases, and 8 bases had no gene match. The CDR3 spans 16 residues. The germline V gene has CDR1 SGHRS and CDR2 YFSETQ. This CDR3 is CASSVGLGQGNYGYTF. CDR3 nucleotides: TGCGCCAGCAGCGTCGGATTGGGACAGGGGAACTATGGCTACACCTTC.

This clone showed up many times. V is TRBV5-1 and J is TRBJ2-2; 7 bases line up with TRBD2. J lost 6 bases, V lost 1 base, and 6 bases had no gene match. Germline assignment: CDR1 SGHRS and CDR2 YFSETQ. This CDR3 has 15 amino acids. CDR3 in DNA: TGCGCCAGCAGCTTGCGGGGGGATCGATCCGGGGAGCTGTTTTTT. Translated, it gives CASSLRGDRSGELFF.

CDR3 nucleotide sequence: TGTGCTAGTGGTTTGTACCGCGGGGGGGCGGATACGCAGTATTTT. This translates into CASGLYRGGADTQYF. The rearrangement uses TRBV12-5 and TRBJ2-3; TRBD2 matches at 9 bases. Per the germline V gene, CDR1 is LGHNT and CDR2 is FRNRAP. Trimming took 2 bases from V and 6 from J; bases not matched to a gene: 6. This CDR3 is built from 15 residues.

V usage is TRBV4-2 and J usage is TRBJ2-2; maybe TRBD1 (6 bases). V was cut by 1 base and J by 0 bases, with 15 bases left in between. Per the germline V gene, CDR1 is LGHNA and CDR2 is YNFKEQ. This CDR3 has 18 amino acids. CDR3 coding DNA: TGTGCCAGCAGCCAAGGGTTAGGGCAGGGGTCGAACACCGGGGAGCTGTTTTTT. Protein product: CASSQGLGQGSNTGELFF.

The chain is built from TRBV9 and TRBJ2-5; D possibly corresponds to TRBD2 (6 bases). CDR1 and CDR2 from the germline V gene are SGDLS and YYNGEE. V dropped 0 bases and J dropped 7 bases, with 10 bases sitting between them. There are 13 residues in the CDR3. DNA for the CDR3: TGTGCCAGCAGCGTAGGCTTGGAGGGGACCCAGTACTTC. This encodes CASSVGLEGTQYF.